In its sample, the clone carrying this T cell receptor (beta chain) was seen once. The antigen remains unidentified. Germline V gives CDR1 SGHTA, CDR2 FQGNSA. Deletions cut 5 bases from V and 5 bases from J, with 12 bases between. The CDR3 is 13 amino acids. Profiling relied on immunoSEQ multiplex PCR, and the TCRdb table lists in-frame clones only, not all of them. The table shows roughly 61,000 clones, with about nine tenths occurring only once. During the collection period, no donor immune events like infections were recorded. The data belong to a study of identifying expanded T cells in peripheral blood. Study-level points and caveats: Over around two and four weeks, about 16.4 and 19 clones changed, versus 1.2 between replicates. Across healthy donors, higher total template counts meant significantly greater approximately two-week count variance.

This chain connects TRBV7-2 to TRBJ1-2; a possible D gene is TRBD1 (5 bases). The TCR was taken from a person aged 18 to 75 in good health. Sequencing was carried out using blood. CDR3 in amino acids: CASSLGRWYGYTF. CDR3 sequence (DNA): TGTGCCAGCAGCCTGGGACGGTGGTATGGCTACACCTTC.